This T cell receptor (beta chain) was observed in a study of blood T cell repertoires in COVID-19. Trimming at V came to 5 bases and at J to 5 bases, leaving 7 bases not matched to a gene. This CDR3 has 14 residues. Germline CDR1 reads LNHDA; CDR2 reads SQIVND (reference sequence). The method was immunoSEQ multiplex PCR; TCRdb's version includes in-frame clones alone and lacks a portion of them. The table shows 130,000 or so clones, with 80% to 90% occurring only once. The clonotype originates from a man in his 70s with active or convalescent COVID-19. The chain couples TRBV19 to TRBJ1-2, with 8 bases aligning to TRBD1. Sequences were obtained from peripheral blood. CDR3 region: CASSAGQVRYGYTF. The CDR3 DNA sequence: TGTGCCAGTAGTGCGGGACAGGTGAGGTATGGCTACACCTTC.